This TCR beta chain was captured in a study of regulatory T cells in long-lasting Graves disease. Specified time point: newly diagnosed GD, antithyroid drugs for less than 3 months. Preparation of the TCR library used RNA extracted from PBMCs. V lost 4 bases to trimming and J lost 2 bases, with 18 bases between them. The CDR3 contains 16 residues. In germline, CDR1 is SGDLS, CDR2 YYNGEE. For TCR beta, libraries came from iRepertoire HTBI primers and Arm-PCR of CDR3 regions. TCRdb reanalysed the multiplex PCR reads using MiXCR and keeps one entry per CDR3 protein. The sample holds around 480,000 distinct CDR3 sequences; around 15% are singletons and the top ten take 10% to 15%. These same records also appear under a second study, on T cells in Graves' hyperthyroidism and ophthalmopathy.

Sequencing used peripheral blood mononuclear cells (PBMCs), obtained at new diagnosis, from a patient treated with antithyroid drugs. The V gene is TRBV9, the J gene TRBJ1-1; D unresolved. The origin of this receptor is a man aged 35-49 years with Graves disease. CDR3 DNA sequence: TGTGCCAGCAGCCTTGATAACAGCGGACGAAACACTGAAGCTTTCTTT. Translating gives CASSLDNSGRNTEAFF.